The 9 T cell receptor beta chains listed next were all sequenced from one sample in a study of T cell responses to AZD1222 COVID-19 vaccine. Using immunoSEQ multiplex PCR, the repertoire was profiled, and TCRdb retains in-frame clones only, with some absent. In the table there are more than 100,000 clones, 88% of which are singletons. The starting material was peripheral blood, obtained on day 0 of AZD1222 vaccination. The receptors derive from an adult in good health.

The CDR3, as DNA: TGTGCCAGTAGTATCCAGTTCCGGGACTACTACTACAATGAGCAGTTCTTC. It is translated as CASSIQFRDYYYNEQFF. The rearrangement links TRBV19 to TRBJ2-1, with TRBD2 identical over 7 bases. This CDR3 contains 17 residues. Germline CDR1 reads LNHDA; CDR2 reads SQIVND (reference sequence). V shed 3 bases, J shed 3 bases, and the junction held 11 bases outside the gene matches.

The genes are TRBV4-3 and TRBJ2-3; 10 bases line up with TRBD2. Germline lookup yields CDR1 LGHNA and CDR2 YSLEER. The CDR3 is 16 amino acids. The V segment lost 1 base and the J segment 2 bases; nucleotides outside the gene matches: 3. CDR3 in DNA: TGCGCCAGCAGCCAAGGACTAGCGGGCAACACAGATACGCAGTATTTT. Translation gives CASSQGLAGNTDTQYF.

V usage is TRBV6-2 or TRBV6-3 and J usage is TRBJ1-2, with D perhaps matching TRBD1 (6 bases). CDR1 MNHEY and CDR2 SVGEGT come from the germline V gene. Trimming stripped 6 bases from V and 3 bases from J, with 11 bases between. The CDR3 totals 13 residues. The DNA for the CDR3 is TGTGCCAGCAGCTCAGGGGCTCACTATGGCTACACCTTC. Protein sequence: CASSSGAHYGYTF.

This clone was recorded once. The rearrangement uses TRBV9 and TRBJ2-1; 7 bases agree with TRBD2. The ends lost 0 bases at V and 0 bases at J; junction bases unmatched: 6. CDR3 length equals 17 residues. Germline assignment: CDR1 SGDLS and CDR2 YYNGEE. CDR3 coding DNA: TGTGCCAGCAGCGTAGTAGCCGGGGGGAGCTCCTACAATGAGCAGTTCTTC. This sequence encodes CASSVVAGGSSYNEQFF.

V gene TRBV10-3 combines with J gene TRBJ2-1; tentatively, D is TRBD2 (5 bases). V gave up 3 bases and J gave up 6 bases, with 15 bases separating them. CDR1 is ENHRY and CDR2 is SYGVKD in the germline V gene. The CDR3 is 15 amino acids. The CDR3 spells CAISDTAGEGNEQFF. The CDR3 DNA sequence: TGTGCCATCAGTGATACCGCAGGCGAGGGCAATGAGCAGTTCTTC.

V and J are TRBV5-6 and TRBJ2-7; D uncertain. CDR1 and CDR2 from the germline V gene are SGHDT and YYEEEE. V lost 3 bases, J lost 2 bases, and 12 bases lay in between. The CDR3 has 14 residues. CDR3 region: CASSSYSNPYEQYF. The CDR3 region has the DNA TGTGCCAGCAGCTCGTACAGTAATCCCTACGAGCAGTACTTC.

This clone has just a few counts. CDR3 DNA sequence: TGCGCCAGCAGCGACAGGGCCCATGGCTACACCTTC. Translated: CASSDRAHGYTF. The chain combines TRBV5-1 with TRBJ1-2; 7 bases fit TRBD1. V gave up 4 bases and J gave up 6 bases; unmatched junction bases: 3. Germline V lookup: CDR1 SGHRS, CDR2 YFSETQ. The CDR3 is 12 residues long.

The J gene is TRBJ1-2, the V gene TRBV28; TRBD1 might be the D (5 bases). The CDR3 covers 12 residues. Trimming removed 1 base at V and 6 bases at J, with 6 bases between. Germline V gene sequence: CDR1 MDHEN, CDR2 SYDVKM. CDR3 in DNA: TGTGCCAGCAGTTTATTAGGGGATGGCTACACCTTC. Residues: CASSLLGDGYTF.

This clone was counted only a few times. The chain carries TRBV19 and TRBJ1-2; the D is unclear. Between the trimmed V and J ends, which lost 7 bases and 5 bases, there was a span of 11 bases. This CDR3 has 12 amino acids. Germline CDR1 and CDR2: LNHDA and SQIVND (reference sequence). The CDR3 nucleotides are TGTGCCAGTAAGTGGTTGGGATATGGCTACACCTTC. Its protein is CASKWLGYGYTF.